This T cell receptor beta chain was identified in a study of shared clonotypes between healthy human individuals. Study-wide results and caveats: Clonotype sharing among donors likely depends on sequencing depth.

Original processing methods: Quality scores were absent from the junction-only immunoSEQ sequences, so filtering differed. Sequencing was performed with immunoSEQ multiplex PCR; in TCRdb, only in-frame clones are kept and a portion is missing. The DNA gave D and trimming, while V, J and clone size come from that table. The repertoire consists of fewer than 1.8 million clones, with 97% to 99% occurring once and the leading ten covering roughly 0.36%. Per germline, CDR1 SGHDT and CDR2 YYEEEE. The CDR3 is 15 residues long. Losses at the gene ends were 3 bases for V and 2 bases for J; bases not matched to a gene: 4. Points on this clone: Its specificity is unknown.

This clonotype was obtained from a man between 25 and 39 years old in good health. This chain joins TRBV5-6 and TRBJ1-4; TRBD1 matches 7 bases. The source material was naive CD4+ T cells sorted from blood. The sample's subset: CD45RA+ positively selected. CDR3: CASSSSGGTNEKLFF. CDR3 nucleotide sequence: TGTGCCAGCAGCTCGTCAGGGGGGACTAATGAAAAACTGTTTTTT.